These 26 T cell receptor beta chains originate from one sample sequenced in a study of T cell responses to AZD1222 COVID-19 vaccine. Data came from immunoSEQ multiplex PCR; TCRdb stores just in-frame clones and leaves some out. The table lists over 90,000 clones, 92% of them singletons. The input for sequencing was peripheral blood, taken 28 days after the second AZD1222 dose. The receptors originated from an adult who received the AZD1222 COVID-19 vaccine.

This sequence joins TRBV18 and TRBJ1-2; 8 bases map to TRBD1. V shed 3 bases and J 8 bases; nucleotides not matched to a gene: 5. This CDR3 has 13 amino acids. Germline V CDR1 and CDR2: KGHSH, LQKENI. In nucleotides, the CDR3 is TGTGCCAGCTCACCCGACAGGGGCATAGGCTACACCTTC. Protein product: CASSPDRGIGYTF.

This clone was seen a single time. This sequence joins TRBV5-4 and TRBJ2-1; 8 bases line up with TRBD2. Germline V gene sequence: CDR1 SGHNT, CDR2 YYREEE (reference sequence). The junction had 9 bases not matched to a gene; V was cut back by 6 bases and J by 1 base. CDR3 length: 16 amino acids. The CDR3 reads CASTAGGDRSYNEQFF. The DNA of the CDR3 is TGTGCCAGCACCGCGGGGGGCGATCGGTCCTACAATGAGCAGTTCTTC.

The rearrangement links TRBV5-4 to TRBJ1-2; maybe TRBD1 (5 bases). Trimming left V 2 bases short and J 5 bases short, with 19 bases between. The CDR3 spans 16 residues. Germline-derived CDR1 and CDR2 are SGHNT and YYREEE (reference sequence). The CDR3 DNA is TGTGCCAGCAGCTTAGGGACGACCATTGGAACTTATGGCTACACCTTC. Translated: CASSLGTTIGTYGYTF.

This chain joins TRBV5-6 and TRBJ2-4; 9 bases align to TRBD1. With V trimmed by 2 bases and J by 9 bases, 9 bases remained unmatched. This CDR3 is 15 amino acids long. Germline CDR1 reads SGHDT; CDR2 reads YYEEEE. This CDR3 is CASSFSGTGSIIQYF. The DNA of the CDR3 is TGTGCCAGCAGCTTTTCCGGGACAGGGAGTATCATTCAGTACTTC.

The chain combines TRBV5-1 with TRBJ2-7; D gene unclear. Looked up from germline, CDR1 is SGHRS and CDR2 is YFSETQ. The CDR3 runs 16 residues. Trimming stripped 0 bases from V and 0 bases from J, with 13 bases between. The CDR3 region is CASSLVPSLSSYEQYF. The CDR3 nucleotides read TGCGCCAGCAGCTTGGTTCCCAGTTTAAGCTCCTACGAGCAGTACTTC.

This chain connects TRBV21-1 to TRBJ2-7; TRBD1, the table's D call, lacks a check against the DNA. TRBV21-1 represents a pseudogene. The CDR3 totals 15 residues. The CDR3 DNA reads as TGTGCCAGCAGCAAGCACGGGACAGGGGGCGACGAGCAGTACTTC. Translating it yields CASSKHGTGGDEQYF.

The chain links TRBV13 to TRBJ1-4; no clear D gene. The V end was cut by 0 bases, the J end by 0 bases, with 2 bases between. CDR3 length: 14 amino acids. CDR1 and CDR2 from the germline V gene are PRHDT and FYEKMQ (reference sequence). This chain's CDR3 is CASSLGATNEKLFF. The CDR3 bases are TGTGCCAGCAGCTTAGGCGCAACTAATGAAAAACTGTTTTTT.

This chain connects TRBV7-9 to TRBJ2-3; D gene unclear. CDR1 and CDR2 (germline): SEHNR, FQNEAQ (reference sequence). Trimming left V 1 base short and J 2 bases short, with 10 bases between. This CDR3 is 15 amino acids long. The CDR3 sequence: CASSLEGQPTDTQYF. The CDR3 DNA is TGTGCCAGCAGCTTAGAAGGTCAGCCCACAGATACGCAGTATTTT.

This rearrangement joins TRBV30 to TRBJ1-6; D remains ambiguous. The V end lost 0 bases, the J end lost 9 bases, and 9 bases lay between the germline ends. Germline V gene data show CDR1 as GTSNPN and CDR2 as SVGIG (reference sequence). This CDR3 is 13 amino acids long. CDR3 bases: TGTGCCTGGAGTGTACCAGGAATTTCACCCCTCCACTTT. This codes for CAWSVPGISPLHF.

As DNA, the CDR3 is TGTGCCAGCAGCTCGGGACAGGGAAGCTTCTTC. Amino acid sequence: CASSSGQGSFF. The V and J genes are TRBV11-2 and TRBJ2-1; TRBD1 agrees at 9 bases. Germline CDR1 SGHAT, CDR2 FQNNGV. This CDR3 region has 11 residues. V gave up 4 bases and J gave up 16 bases; unmatched junction bases: 5.

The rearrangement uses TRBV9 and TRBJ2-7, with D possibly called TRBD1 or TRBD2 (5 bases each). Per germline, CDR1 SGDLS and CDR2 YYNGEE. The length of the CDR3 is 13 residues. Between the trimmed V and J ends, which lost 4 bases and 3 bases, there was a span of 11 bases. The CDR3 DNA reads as TGTGCCAGCAGCCGAGGGACCTACTACGAGCAGTACTTC. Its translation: CASSRGTYYEQYF.

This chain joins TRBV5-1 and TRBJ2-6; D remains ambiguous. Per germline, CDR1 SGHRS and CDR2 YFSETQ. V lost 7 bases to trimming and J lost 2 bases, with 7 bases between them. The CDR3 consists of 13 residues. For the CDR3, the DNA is TGCGCCAGCCGGGTGACTGGGGCCAACGTCCTGACTTTC. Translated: CASRVTGANVLTF.

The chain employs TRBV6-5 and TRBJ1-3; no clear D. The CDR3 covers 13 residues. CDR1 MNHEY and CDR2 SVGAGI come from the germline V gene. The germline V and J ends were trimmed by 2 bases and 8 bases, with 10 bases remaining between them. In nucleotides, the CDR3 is TGTGCCAGCAGTTACGGGCCCGGGGACACCATATATTTT. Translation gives CASSYGPGDTIYF.

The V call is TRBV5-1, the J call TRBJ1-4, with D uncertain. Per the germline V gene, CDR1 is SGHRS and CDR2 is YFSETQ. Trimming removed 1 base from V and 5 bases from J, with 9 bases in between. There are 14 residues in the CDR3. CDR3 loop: CASSLITNNEKLFF. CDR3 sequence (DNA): TGCGCCAGCAGCTTGATTACTAACAATGAAAAACTGTTTTTT.

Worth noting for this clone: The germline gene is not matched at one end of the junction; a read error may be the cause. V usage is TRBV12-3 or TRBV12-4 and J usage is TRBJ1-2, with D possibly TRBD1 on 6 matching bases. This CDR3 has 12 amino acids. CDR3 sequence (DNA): TGTGCCAGCAGTCCCACAGGGTATGTCTACACCTTC. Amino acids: CASSPTGYVYTF.

The CDR3 spells CASSQDQGARKNGGIQYF. DNA of the CDR3: TGTGCCAGCAGCCAAGATCAGGGGGCCAGGAAGAATGGGGGCATTCAGTACTTC. The rearrangement uses TRBV4-2 and TRBJ2-4; TRBD1 agrees at 8 bases. The CDR3 is made up of 18 amino acids. Germline V CDR1 and CDR2: LGHNA, YNFKEQ. J was trimmed by 9 bases and V by 0 bases; bases with no gene match: 16.

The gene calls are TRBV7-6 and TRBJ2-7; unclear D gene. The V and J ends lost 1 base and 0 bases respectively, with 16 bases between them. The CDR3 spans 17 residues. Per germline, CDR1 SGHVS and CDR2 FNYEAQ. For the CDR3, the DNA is TGTGCCAGCAGCTTAGTCTCCCCCGGGTCGAGCTCCTACGAGCAGTACTTC. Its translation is CASSLVSPGSSSYEQYF.

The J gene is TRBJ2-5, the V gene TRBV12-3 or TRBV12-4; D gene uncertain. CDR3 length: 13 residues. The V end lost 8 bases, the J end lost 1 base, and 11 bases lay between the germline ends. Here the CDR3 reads CASASGVQETQYF. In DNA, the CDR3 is TGTGCCAGCGCGTCCGGAGTCCAAGAGACCCAGTACTTC.

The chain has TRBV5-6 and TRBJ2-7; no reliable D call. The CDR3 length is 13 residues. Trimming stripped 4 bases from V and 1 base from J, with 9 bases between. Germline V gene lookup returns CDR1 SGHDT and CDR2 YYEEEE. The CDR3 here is CASSADGSYEQYF. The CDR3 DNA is TGTGCCAGCAGCGCGGACGGTTCCTACGAGCAGTACTTC.

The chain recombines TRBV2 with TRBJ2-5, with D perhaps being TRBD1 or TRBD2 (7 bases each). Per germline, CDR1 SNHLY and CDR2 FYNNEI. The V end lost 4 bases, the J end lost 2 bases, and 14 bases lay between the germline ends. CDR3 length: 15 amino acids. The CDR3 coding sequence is TGTGCCAGCAGTGGCAGGGGGGGGTGGCAAGAGACCCAGTACTTC. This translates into CASSGRGGWQETQYF.

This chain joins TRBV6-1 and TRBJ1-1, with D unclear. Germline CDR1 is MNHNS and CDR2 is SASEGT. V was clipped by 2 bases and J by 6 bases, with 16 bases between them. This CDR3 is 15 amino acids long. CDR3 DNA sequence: TGTGCCAGCAGTGAACGCACGAGGGCCGGGGCTGAAGCTTTCTTT. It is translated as CASSERTRAGAEAFF.

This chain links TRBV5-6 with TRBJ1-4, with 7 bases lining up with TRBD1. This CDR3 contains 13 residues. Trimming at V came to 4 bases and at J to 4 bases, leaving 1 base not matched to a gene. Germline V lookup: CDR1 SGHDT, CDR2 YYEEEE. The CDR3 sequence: CASSRQGNEKLFF. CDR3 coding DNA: TGTGCCAGCAGCAGACAGGGTAATGAAAAACTGTTTTTT.

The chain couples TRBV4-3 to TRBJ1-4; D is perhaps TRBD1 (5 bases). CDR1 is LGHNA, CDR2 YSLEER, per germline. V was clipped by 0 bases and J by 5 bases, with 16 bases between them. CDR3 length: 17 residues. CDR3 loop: CASSQDRLRVLNEKLFF. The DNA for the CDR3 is TGCGCCAGCAGCCAAGATCGCCTCAGGGTGCTGAATGAAAAACTGTTTTTT.

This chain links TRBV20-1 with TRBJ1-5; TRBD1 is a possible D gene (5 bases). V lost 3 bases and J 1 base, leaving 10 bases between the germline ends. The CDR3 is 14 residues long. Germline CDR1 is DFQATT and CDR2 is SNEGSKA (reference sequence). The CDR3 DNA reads TGCAGTGCTAGTTCGGGGCTCAGCAATCAGCCCCAGCATTTT. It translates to CSASSGLSNQPQHF.

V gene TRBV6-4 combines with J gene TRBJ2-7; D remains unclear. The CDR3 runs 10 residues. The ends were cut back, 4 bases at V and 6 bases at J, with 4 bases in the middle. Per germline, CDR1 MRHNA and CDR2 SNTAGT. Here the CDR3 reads CASSACEQYF. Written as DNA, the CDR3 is TGTGCCAGCAGTGCTTGCGAGCAGTACTTC.

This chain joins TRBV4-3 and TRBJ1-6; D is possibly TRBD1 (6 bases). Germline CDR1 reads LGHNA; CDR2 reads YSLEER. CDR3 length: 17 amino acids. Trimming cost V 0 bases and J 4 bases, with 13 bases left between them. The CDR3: CASSQEGGSPYNSPLHF. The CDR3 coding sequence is TGCGCCAGCAGCCAAGAAGGGGGGTCTCCATATAATTCACCCCTCCACTTT.